This is a list of T cell receptor beta chains from one sample in a study of OX40 agonist ivuxolimab in advanced cancers. Data came from immunoSEQ multiplex PCR; TCRdb stores just in-frame clones and leaves some out. This sample has some 100,000 clones, with 90% found just once. This sample comprised CD4+ or CD8+ T cells sorted from blood, obtained in a trial of the OX40 agonist ivuxolimab. These receptors came from an adult with an advanced solid tumor such as melanoma, head and neck, liver or kidney cancer. Both conserved end residues are part of each CDR3. The order of the fields is clone size, J gene, V gene, D gene, CDR3 length, CDR3 protein, CDR3 DNA. The D gene is left open where the match is weak. Part of the rows lack a size; the others show once, few, many or a class for expanded clones.

- TRBJ2-4 TRBV4-2 TRBD1 14 CASRPQGAKNIQYF TGTGCCAGCAGACCACAGGGGGCCAAAAACATTCAGTACTTC
- TRBJ2-3 TRBV11-2 TRBD1 14 CASRHRGRTDTQYF TGTGCCAGCAGACACAGGGGCCGCACAGATACGCAGTATTTT
- TRBJ2-5 TRBV10-2 - 15 CASSDFGVSHETQYF TGCGCCAGCAGTGATTTTGGGGTCAGCCATGAGACCCAGTACTTC
- TRBJ2-2 TRBV5-1 TRBD1 16 CASSSHGQGVTGELFF TGCGCCAGCAGCTCCCATGGACAGGGGGTAACCGGGGAGCTGTTTTTT
- TRBJ2-1 TRBV11-2 TRBD2 15 CASSLREGGDNEQFF TGTGCCAGCAGCTTACGGGAGGGAGGGGACAATGAGCAGTTCTTC
- TRBJ1-4 TRBV28 - 15 CASSGGGSSNEKLFF TGTGCCAGCAGCGGGGGGGGCAGTTCTAATGAAAAACTGTTTTTT
- TRBJ2-2 TRBV9 - 18 CASSDFLGGRSGTGELFF TGTGCCAGCAGCGATTTTTTGGGAGGTAGAAGTGGCACCGGGGAGCTGTTTTTT
- TRBJ1-4 TRBV7-6 - 16 CASSSVPGGLNEKLFF TGTGCCAGCAGCTCGGTCCCTGGGGGCCTTAATGAAAAACTGTTTTTT
- TRBJ2-2 TRBV5-1 TRBD2 16 CASSEIAGGTSGELFF TGCGCCAGCAGCGAGATAGCGGGAGGGACTTCGGGGGAGCTGTTTTTT
- TRBJ2-7 TRBV28 TRBD2 13 CASRELAGTEQYF TGTGCCAGCAGGGAACTAGCGGGAACTGAGCAGTACTTC
- TRBJ2-1 TRBV9 TRBD2 16 CASSDIAGGAYNEQFF TGTGCCAGCAGCGATATAGCGGGAGGGGCATACAATGAGCAGTTCTTC
few TRBJ2-7 TRBV28 - 12 CASVGASYEQYF TGTGCCAGCGTCGGAGCCTCCTACGAGCAGTACTTC
- TRBJ2-1 TRBV5-1 - 16 CASSLVSGASYNEQFF TGCGCCAGCAGCTTAGTTAGCGGCGCCTCCTACAATGAGCAGTTCTTC
- TRBJ2-7 TRBV7-9 TRBD1 16 CASSFTFGDRGSEQYF TGTGCCAGCAGCTTTACCTTTGGGGACAGGGGATCCGAGCAGTACTTC
- TRBJ2-3 TRBV11-3 - 13 CASSFQGTDTQYF TGTGCCAGCAGCTTTCAGGGGACAGATACGCAGTATTTT
- TRBJ2-7 TRBV23-1 - 18 CASSQSGGQPNGAYEQYF TGCGCCAGCAGTCAATCGGGGGGACAGCCAAACGGTGCCTACGAGCAGTACTTC
- TRBJ1-1 TRBV5-1 TRBD1 14 CASSTGQGGTEAFF TGCGCCAGCAGCACCGGACAGGGGGGAACTGAAGCTTTCTTT
- TRBJ2-5 TRBV7-8 - 12 CASSLVQETQYF TGTGCCAGCAGCTTGGTCCAAGAGACCCAGTACTTC
once TRBJ1-1 TRBV5-1 - 15 CASSLAGQGNTEAFF TGCGCCAGCAGCTTGGCCGGGCAGGGGAACACTGAAGCTTTCTTT
- TRBJ1-5 TRBV7-8 TRBD1 16 CASSSRDRGLYQPQHF TGTGCCAGCAGCTCCAGGGACAGGGGCCTGTACCAGCCCCAGCATTTT
- TRBJ2-7 TRBV2 TRBD2 14 CASRGTSGTYEQYF TGTGCCAGCAGGGGGACTAGCGGGACCTACGAGCAGTACTTC
- TRBJ1-3 TRBV4-3 - 14 CASSQEGGRNTIYF TGCGCCAGCAGCCAAGAAGGGGGTCGGAACACCATATATTTT
few TRBJ2-3 TRBV15 - 14 CATSRSGGTDTQYF TGTGCCACCAGCCGTAGCGGAGGCACAGATACGCAGTATTTT
- TRBJ2-3 TRBV7-2 - 12 CASSLPGDTQYF TGTGCCAGCAGCTTACCCGGCGATACGCAGTATTTT
- TRBJ2-2 TRBV5-4 - 16 CASSLFDRPLSGELFF TGTGCCAGCAGCCTTTTTGACAGGCCGCTGTCCGGGGAGCTGTTTTTT
once TRBJ2-2 TRBV7-9 TRBD2 18 CASSFRGLAGAGTGELFF TGTGCCAGCAGCTTTAGGGGACTAGCGGGAGCGGGCACCGGGGAGCTGTTTTTT
once TRBJ2-5 TRBV19 TRBD2 16 CASSSRTSGGQETQYF TGTGCCAGTAGTTCACGGACTAGCGGGGGACAAGAGACCCAGTACTTC
- TRBJ1-5 TRBV19 - 15 CATSEGAYSNQPQHF TGTGCCACAAGCGAAGGGGCGTATAGCAATCAGCCCCAGCATTTT